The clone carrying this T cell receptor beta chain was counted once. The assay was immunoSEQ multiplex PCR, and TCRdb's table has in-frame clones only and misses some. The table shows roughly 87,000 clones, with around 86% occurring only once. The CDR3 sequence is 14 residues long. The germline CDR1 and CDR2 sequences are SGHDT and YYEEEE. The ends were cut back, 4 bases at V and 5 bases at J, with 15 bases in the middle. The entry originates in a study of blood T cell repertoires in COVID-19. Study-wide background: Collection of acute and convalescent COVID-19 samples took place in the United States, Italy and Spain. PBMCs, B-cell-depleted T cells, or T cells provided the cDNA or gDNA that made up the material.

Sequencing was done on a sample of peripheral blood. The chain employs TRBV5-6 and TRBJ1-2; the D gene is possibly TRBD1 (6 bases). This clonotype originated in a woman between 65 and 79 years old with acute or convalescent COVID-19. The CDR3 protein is CASSLGQWGYGYTF. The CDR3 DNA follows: TGTGCCAGCAGCCTAGGACAGTGGGGGTATGGCTACACCTTC.